This T cell receptor (beta chain) originates from a study of T cells after yellow fever vaccination. General observations from the study: At less than 97% for CD4 and 70% to 90% for CD8, most primary-vaccination clones showed up again after the booster. Peak timing came faster in the weaker secondary response, day 5 versus 15. Contaminating bulk clonotypes could be abundant in FACS-sorted repertoires.

In this sample, this clonotype turned up many times. The antigen is not known. The CDR3 sequence is 13 residues long. Germline lookup yields CDR1 MGHDK and CDR2 SYGVNS. V was pared by 6 bases and J by 4 bases, with 12 bases between. In making TCR cDNA, 5'RACE template switching added a universal primer site and UMIs to it. TCRdb passed the 5' RACE reads through MiXCR, listing each CDR3 protein once. The sample holds some 110,000 distinct CDR3 sequences; 5.5% to 8% are singletons and the top ten take roughly 2.5%. The chain is built from TRBV25-1 and TRBJ2-5, with no clear D. The TCR comes from a man aged 18 to 35 who received the YFV17D yellow fever vaccine. The material sequenced was CD4+ T cells sorted from PBMCs, taken more than 40 days after the first yellow fever vaccination. CDR3 sequence reads: CASREEVLETQYF. The CDR3 nucleotides are TGTGCCAGCAGAGAAGAGGTGTTAGAGACCCAGTACTTC. The whole variable domain, remainder taken from reference TRBV25-1 and TRBJ2-5, is EADIYQTPRYLVIGTGKKITLECSQTMGHDKMYWYQQDPGMELHLIHYSYGVNSTEKGDLSSESTVSRIRTEHFPLTLESARPSHTSQYLCASREEVLETQYFGPGTRLLVL.